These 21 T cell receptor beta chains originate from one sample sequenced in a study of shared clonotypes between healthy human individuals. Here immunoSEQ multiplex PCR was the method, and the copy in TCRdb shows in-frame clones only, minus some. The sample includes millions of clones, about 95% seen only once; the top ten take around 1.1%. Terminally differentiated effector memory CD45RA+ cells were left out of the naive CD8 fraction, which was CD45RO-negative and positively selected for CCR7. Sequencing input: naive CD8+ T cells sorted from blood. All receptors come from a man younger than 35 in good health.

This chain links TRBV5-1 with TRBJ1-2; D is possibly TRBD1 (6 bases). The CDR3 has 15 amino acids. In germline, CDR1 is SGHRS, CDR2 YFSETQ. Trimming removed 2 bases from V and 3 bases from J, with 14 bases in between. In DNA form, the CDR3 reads TGCGCCAGCAGCTTTCGCGCGACAGGCGACTATGGCTACACCTTC. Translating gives CASSFRATGDYGYTF.

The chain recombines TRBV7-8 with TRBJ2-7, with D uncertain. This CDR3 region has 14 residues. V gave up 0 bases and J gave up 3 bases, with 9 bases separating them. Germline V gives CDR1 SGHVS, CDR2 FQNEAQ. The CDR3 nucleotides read TGTGCCAGCAGCTTAGCCAGCCATTTCTACGAGCAGTACTTC. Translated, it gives CASSLASHFYEQYF.

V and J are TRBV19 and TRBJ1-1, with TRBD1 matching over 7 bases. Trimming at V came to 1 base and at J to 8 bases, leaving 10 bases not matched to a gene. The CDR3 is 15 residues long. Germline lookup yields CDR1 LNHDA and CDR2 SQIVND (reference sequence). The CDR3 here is CASSIVPPGQNEAFF. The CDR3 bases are TGTGCCAGTAGTATAGTACCCCCGGGACAGAACGAAGCTTTCTTT. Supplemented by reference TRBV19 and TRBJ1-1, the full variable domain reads DGGITQSPKYLFRKEGQNVTLSCEQNLNHDAMYWYRQDPGQGLRLIYYSQIVNDFQKGDIAEGYSVSREKKESFPLTVTSAQKNPTAFYLCASSIVPPGQNEAFFGQGTRLTVV.

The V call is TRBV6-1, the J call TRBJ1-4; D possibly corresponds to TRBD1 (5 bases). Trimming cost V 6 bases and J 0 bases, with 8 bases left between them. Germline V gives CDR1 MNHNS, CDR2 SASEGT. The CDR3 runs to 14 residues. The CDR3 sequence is CASSRVATNEKLFF. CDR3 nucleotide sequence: TGTGCCAGCAGCAGGGTGGCAACTAATGAAAAACTGTTTTTT.

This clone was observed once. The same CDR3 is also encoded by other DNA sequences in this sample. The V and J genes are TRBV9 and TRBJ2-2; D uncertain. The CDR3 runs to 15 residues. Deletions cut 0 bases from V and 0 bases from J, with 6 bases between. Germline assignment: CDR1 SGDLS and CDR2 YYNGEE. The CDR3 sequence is CASSVDGANTGELFF. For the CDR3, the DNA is TGTGCCAGCAGCGTAGATGGTGCGAACACCGGGGAGCTGTTTTTT.

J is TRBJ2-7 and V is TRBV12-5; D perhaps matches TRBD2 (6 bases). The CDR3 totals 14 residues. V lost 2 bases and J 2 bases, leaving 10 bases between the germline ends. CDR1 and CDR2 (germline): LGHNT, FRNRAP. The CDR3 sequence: CASGLYGGPYEQYF. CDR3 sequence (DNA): TGTGCTAGTGGTTTGTACGGGGGTCCCTACGAGCAGTACTTC.

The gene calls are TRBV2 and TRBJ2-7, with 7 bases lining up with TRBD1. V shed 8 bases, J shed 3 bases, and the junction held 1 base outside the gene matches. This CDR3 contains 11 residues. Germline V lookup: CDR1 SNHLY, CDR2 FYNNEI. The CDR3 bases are TGTGCCAGCGACAGGGACTACGAGCAGTACTTC. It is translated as CASDRDYEQYF.

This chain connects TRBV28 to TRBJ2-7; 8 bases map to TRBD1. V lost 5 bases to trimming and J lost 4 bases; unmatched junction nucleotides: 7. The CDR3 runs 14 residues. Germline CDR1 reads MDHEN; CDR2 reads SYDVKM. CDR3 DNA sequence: TGTGCCAGCAGTCCTTCGGACAGGGAGTACGAGCAGTACTTC. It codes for CASSPSDREYEQYF.

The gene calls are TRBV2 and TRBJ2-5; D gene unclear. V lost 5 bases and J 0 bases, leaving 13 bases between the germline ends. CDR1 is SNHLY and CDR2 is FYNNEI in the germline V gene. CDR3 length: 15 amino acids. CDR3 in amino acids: CASSYLPPYQETQYF. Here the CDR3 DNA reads TGTGCCAGCAGTTACCTCCCTCCGTACCAAGAGACCCAGTACTTC.

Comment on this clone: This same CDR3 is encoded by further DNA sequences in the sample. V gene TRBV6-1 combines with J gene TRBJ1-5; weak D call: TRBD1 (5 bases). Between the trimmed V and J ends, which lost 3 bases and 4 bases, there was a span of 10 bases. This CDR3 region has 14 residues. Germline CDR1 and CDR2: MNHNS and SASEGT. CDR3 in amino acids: CASSEIGGNQPQHF. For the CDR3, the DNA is TGTGCCAGCAGTGAGATCGGGGGAAATCAGCCCCAGCATTTT.

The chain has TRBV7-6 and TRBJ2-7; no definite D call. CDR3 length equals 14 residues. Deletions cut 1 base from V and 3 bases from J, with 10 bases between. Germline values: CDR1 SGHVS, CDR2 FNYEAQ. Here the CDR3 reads CASSLGQVDYEQYF. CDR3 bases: TGTGCCAGCAGCTTAGGGCAGGTGGACTACGAGCAGTACTTC.

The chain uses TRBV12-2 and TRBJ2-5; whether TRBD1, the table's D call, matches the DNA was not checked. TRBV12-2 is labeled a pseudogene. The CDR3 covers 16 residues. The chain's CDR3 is CASRLAGTGGKETQYF. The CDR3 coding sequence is TGTGCAAGTCGCTTAGCTGGGACAGGGGGAAAGGAGACCCAGTACTTC.

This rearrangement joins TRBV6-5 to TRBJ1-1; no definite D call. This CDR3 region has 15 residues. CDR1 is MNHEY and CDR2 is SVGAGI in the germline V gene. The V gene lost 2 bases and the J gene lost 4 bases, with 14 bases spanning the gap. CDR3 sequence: CASSYGSGLATEAFF. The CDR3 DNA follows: TGTGCCAGCAGTTACGGCTCGGGGTTAGCCACTGAAGCTTTCTTT.

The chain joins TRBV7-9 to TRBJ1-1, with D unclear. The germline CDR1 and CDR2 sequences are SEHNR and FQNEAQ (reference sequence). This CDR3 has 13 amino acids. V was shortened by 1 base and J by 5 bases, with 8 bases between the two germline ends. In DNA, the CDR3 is TGTGCCAGCAGCTTAGGTCGAGCAACTGAAGCTTTCTTT. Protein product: CASSLGRATEAFF.

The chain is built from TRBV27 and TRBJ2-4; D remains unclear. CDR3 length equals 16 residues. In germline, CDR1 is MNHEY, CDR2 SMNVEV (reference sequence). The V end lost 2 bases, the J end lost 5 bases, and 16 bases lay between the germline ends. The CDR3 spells CASSLQSPEVQNIQYF. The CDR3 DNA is TGTGCCAGCAGTTTACAATCCCCCGAGGTCCAAAACATTCAGTACTTC.

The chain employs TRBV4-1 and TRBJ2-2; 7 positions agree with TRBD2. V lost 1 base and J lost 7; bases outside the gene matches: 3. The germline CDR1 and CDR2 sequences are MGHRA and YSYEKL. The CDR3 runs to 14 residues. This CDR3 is CASSQVSGFGELFF. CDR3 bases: TGCGCCAGCAGCCAAGTTAGCGGGTTCGGGGAGCTGTTTTTT.

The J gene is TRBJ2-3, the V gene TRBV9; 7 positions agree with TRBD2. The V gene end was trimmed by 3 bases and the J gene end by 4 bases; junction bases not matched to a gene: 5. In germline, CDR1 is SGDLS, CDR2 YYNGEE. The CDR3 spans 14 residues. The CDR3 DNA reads TGTGCCAGCAGCGAGAGCGGGGTGTCAGATACGCAGTATTTT. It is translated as CASSESGVSDTQYF.

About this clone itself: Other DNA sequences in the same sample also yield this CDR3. The CDR3 DNA follows: TGTGCCAGCAGCGTTGGAGGGGCCGGCGAGCAGTACTTC. It translates to CASSVGGAGEQYF. The V call is TRBV9, the J call TRBJ2-7; TRBD2 is a possible D gene (6 bases). In germline, CDR1 is SGDLS, CDR2 YYNGEE. V was shortened by 2 bases and J by 6 bases, with 12 bases between the two germline ends. The CDR3 is 13 residues long.

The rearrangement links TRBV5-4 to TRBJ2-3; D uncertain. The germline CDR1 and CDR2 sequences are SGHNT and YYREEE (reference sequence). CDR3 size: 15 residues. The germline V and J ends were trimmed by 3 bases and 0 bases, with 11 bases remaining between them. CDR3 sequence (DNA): TGTGCCAGCAGCTCGGAGCTGTCTAGCACAGATACGCAGTATTTT. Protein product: CASSSELSSTDTQYF.

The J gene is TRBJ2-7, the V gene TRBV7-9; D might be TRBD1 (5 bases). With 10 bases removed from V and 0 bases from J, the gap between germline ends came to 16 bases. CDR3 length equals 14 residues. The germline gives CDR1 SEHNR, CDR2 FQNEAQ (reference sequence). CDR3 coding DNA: TGTGCCACCCGCGCCCCGGACAACTCCTACGAGCAGTACTTC. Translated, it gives CATRAPDNSYEQYF.

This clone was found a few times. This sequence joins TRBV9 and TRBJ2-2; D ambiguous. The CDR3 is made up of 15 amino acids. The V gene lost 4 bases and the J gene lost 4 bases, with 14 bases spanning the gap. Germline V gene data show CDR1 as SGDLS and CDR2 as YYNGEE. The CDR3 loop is CASSSYPTGTGELFF. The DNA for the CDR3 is TGTGCCAGCAGCTCCTATCCCACGGGCACCGGGGAGCTGTTTTTT.